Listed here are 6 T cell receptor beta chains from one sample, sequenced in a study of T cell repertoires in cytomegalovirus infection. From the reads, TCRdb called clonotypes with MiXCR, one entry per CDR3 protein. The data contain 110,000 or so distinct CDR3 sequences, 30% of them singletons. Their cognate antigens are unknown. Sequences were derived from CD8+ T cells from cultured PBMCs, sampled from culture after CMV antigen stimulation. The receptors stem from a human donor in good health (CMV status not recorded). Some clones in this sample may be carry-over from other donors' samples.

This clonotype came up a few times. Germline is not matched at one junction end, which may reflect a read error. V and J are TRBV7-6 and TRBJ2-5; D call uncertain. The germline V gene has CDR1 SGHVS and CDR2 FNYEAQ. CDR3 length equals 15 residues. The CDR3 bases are TGTGCTAGCAGCCCGACGATTGGGCAGCAAGAGACCCAGTACTTC. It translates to CASSPTIGQQETQYF.

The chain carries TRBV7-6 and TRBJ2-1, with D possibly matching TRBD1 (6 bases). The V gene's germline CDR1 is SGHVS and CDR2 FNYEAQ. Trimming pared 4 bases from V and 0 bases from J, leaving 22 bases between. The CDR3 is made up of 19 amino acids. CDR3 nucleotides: TGTGCCAGCAGCTACCCCCGGGACACCACCAAGAGCTCCTACAATGAGCAGTTCTTC. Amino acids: CASSYPRDTTKSSYNEQFF.

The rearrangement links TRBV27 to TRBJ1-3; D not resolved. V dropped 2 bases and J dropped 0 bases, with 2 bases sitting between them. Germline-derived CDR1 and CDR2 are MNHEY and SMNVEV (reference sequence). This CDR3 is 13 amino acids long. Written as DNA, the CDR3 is TGTGCCAGCAGTTTAAGCTCTGGAAACACCATATATTTT. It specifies CASSLSSGNTIYF.

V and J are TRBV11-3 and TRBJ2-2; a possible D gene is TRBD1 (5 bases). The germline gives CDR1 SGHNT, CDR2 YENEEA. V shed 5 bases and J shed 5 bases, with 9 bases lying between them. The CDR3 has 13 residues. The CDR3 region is CASSPRETGELFF. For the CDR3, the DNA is TGTGCCAGCAGCCCCAGGGAAACCGGGGAGCTGTTTTTT.

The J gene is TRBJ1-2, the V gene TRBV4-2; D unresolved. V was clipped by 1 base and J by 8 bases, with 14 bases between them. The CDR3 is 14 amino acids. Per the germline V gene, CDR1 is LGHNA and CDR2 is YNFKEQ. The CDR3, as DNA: TGTGCCAGCAGCCAAGGGGTCCAGGTATGGGGCTACACCTTC. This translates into CASSQGVQVWGYTF.

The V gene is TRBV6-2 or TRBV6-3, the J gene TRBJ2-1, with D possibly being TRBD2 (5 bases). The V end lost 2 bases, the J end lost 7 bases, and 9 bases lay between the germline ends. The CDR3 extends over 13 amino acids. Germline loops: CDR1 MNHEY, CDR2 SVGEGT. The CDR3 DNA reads TGTGCCAGCAGTTACACTTCGGGGAATGAGCAGTTCTTC. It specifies CASSYTSGNEQFF.